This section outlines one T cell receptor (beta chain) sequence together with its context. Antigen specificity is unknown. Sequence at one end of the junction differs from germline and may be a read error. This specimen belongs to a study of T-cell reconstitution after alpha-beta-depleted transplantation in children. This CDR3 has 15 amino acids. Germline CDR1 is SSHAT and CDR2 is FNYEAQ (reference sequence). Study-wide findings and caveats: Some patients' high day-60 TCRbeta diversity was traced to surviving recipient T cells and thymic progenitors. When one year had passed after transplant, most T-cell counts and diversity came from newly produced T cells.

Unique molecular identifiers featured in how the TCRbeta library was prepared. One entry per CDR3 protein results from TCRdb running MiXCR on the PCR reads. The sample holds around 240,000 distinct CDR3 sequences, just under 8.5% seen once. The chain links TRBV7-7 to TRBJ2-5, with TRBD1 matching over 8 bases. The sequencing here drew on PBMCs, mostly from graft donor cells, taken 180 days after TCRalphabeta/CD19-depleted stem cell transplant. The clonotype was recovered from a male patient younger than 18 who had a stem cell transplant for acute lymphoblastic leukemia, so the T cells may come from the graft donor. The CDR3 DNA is TGTGCTAGCAGCTTTGACAGGGGAAGGCAAGAGACCCAGTACTTC. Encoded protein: CASSFDRGRQETQYF.